Listed below are T cell receptor beta chains from one sample, sequenced in a study of T-cell reconstitution after alpha-beta-depleted transplantation in children. TCRdb re-derived calls from the PCR reads in MiXCR, one entry per CDR3 protein. The data hold around 360,000 distinct CDR3 sequences, with about 9.4% observed a single time. The material was PBMCs from the stem cell graft donor, obtained from the stem cell graft. The source is a human donor who donated a stem cell graft to a child with acute lymphoblastic leukemia. The CDR3 runs from the conserved cysteine through the conserved F or W. The order of the fields is D gene, J gene, clone size, V gene, CDR3 DNA, CDR3 protein. D genes are given only for firm matches. Clone size is not always given. Where it is, it says once, few, many or a class for expanded clones.

TRBD2,TRBJ2-2,few,TRBV3-1,TGTGCCAGCAGCCAAGGGCCAGCGGGAGTGTCCGGGGAGCTGTTTTTT,CASSQGPAGVSGELFF
TRBD2,TRBJ2-1,NA,TRBV12-3/TRBV12-4,TGTGCCAGCAGTCCACGGCGACTAGCGAGGACCTACAATGAGCAGTTCTTC,CASSPRRLARTYNEQFF
NA,TRBJ2-3,NA,TRBV12-3/TRBV12-4,TGTGCCAGCAGTCCCCCGGGTAGGGGAGGAACAGATACGCAGTATTTT,CASSPPGRGGTDTQYF
NA,TRBJ2-7,NA,TRBV27,TGTGCCAGCAGGCCTCGGGCGTACGACGAGCAGTACTTC,CASRPRAYDEQYF
NA,TRBJ1-2,many,TRBV12-3/TRBV12-4,TGTGCCAGCAGTTGGTATGGGGGGAACTATGGCTACACCTTC,CASSWYGGNYGYTF
NA,TRBJ2-7,many,TRBV7-9,TGTGCCAGCAGCTTAGTATTAGGACAGTCCTACGAGCAGTACTTC,CASSLVLGQSYEQYF
NA,TRBJ1-5,many,TRBV5-1,TGCGCCAGCAGCTTGGGGACCGGTATTGATCAGCCCCAGCATTTT,CASSLGTGIDQPQHF
TRBD2,TRBJ2-1,NA,TRBV20-1,TGCAGTGCTAGCTTTAGCGGGAGCTCCTACAATGAGCAGTTCTTC,CSASFSGSSYNEQFF
TRBD2,TRBJ2-6,NA,TRBV5-1,TGCGCCAGCAGTAAATCTAGCGGGATAGGCGCTGGGGCCAACGTCCTGACTTTC,CASSKSSGIGAGANVLTF
TRBD2,TRBJ2-7,NA,TRBV4-3,TGCGCCAGCAGCCAAGATAGACTAGCGGGAGGTAGCGAGCAGTACTTC,CASSQDRLAGGSEQYF
NA,TRBJ2-5,NA,TRBV4-3,TGCGCCAGCAGCCCCTCCCGGGAGCGGCAAGAGACCCAGTACTTC,CASSPSRERQETQYF
NA,TRBJ2-7,many,TRBV12-3/TRBV12-4,TGTGCCAGCAGTTTTAGGCAATTAGGCCGCTACGAGCAGTACTTC,CASSFRQLGRYEQYF
TRBD2,TRBJ2-3,NA,TRBV29-1,TGCAGCGGCTCTAGCGGGACAGATACGCAGTATTTT,CSGSSGTDTQYF
NA,TRBJ2-1,NA,TRBV5-6,TGTGCCAGCAGCTCGAGGGGCTGGGACAATGAGCAGTTCTTC,CASSSRGWDNEQFF
TRBD2,TRBJ2-1,few,TRBV7-9,TGTGCCAGCAGCTTAGGAGCGGGAGTCGGGAATGAGCAGTTCTTC,CASSLGAGVGNEQFF
TRBD1,TRBJ1-5,NA,TRBV28,TGTGCCAGCAGTTTTTTGGACAGGGAAGAAGAGCCCCAGCATTTT,CASSFLDREEEPQHF
NA,TRBJ1-5,few,TRBV24-1,TGTGCCACCAGTGACCGTACAGGAACCGGTCAGCCCCAGCATTTT,CATSDRTGTGQPQHF
TRBD2,TRBJ2-7,many,TRBV27,TGTGCCAGCAGTCCCGTTCGTTCCTCGCCGGGACTAGGGGCCTACGAGCAGTACTTC,CASSPVRSSPGLGAYEQYF
NA,TRBJ1-2,NA,TRBV5-1,TGCGCCAGCAGCTTGGGAGCGGCCGATGATGCCCCTGACACCTTC,CASSLGAADDAPDTF
NA,TRBJ2-1,NA,TRBV4-3,TGCGCCAGCAGCCAGGGGGACTGGAGCTCCTACAATGACCAGTTCTTC,CASSQGDWSSYNDQFF
TRBD2,TRBJ2-3,NA,TRBV7-2,TGTGCCAGCTCGGGGACTAGCACCTACACAGATACGCAGTATTTT,CASSGTSTYTDTQYF
NA,TRBJ2-2,few,TRBV15,TGTGCCACCAGCAGAGATCGGGGGCGTGGGGCCCGCCCAACCGGGGAGCTGTTTTTT,CATSRDRGRGARPTGELFF
TRBD1,TRBJ2-7,few,TRBV20-1,TGCAGTGCCGAGGACAGGGGGGGCGAGCAGTACTTC,CSAEDRGGEQYF
NA,TRBJ2-6,few,TRBV10-3,TGTGCCATCAGTGAGGAATGGGGCTCTGGGGCCAACGTCCTGACTTTC,CAISEEWGSGANVLTF
TRBD1,TRBJ2-5,many,TRBV29-1,TGCAGCGTTGTACAGCAGGGGGCGGCCCAGTACTTC,CSVVQQGAAQYF
NA,TRBJ2-1,few,TRBV7-3,TGTGCCAGCAGCGCTCACGGGGGATGGCTGTACAATGAGCAGTTCTTC,CASSAHGGWLYNEQFF
NA,TRBJ2-3,few,TRBV5-1,TGCGCCAGCAGCTCCGACCTGACCCCCGATACGCAGTATTTT,CASSSDLTPDTQYF
NA,TRBJ2-5,NA,TRBV7-9,TGTGCCAGCAGCTTAACGGGGAAGGGCCTCCAAGAGACCCAGTACTTC,CASSLTGKGLQETQYF
TRBD1,TRBJ2-7,NA,TRBV24-1,TGTGCCACCAGTGATTCCGACAGGGTCCTTTACGAGCAGTACTTC,CATSDSDRVLYEQYF
TRBD2,TRBJ2-7,few,TRBV9,TGTGCCAGCAGCGTAGGCCCTAGCGGGGTTTACGAGCAGTACTTC,CASSVGPSGVYEQYF
TRBD1,TRBJ2-7,NA,TRBV15,TGTGCCACCAGCAGAGATAGCTCCGGGACAGGGCCCCACGAGCAGTACTTC,CATSRDSSGTGPHEQYF
NA,TRBJ2-2,few,TRBV10-3,TGTGCCATCAGTGAGTCCTTCACCGGGGAGCTGTTTTTT,CAISESFTGELFF
NA,TRBJ2-1,many,TRBV5-6,TGTGCCAGCAGCTTTTCCCTCCTGCCGGAAACCTTTAACAATGAGCAGTTCTTC,CASSFSLLPETFNNEQFF
NA,TRBJ2-3,few,TRBV27,TGTGCCAGCACACATTACGGGATCACAGATACGCAGTATTTT,CASTHYGITDTQYF
TRBD2,TRBJ2-7,NA,TRBV20-1,TGCAGTGCTAGAGCCAGCGGGAATCCCTACGAGCAGTACTTC,CSARASGNPYEQYF
NA,TRBJ1-2,few,TRBV5-5,TGTGCCAGCAGCTTGGCAAGAGACAGGACTAACTATGGCTACACCTTC,CASSLARDRTNYGYTF
NA,TRBJ2-5,few,TRBV28,TGTGCCAGCACGTCACCGCTCGGAGACCCCCAAGAGACCCAGTACTTC,CASTSPLGDPQETQYF
NA,TRBJ1-1,few,TRBV4-1,TGCGCCAGCAGCCAAGAGCGAACGGGGGCAAACGTGAAGAACACTGAAGCTTTCTTT,CASSQERTGANVKNTEAFF
NA,TRBJ2-1,NA,TRBV7-8,TGTGCCAGCAGAGGGACGGGGTCCGCCTACAATGAGCAGTTCTTC,CASRGTGSAYNEQFF
TRBD2,TRBJ2-7,NA,TRBV7-2,TGTGCCAGCAGCTTAGGACTAGCGGGACGCGAGCAGTACTTC,CASSLGLAGREQYF
NA,TRBJ2-1,few,TRBV29-1,TGCAGCGCTCGTCTCCTTTCGGGGCAGTACAATGAGCAGTTCTTC,CSARLLSGQYNEQFF
NA,TRBJ1-6,many,TRBV28,TGTGCCAGCAGTCCCAGTCAGAAGGATTCACCCCTCCACTTT,CASSPSQKDSPLHF
NA,TRBJ2-3,NA,TRBV12-3/TRBV12-4,TGTGCCAGCAGAGCCGGGACCATCACAGATACGCAGTATTTT,CASRAGTITDTQYF
TRBD1,TRBJ1-5,many,TRBV27,TGTGCCAGCAGGAGGACAGGGCTAAATCAGCCCCAGCATTTT,CASRRTGLNQPQHF
NA,TRBJ1-2,few,TRBV12-3/TRBV12-4,TGTGCCAGCAGTTTAATACAGGACCTACATTCTAACTATGGCTACACCTTC,CASSLIQDLHSNYGYTF
TRBD1,TRBJ1-1,NA,TRBV7-9,TGTGCCAGCAGAGCCGGACAGGGGGCTACGTACACTGAAGCTTTCTTT,CASRAGQGATYTEAFF
TRBD2,TRBJ2-3,NA,TRBV2,TGTGCCAGCCAGCGAGCGGGAGTCACAGATACGCAGTATTTT,CASQRAGVTDTQYF
TRBD2,TRBJ2-1,few,TRBV20-1,TGCAGTGCTAGAGATCAGCGGGGGCCTTACCGGGAGCAGTTCTTC,CSARDQRGPYREQFF
TRBD1,TRBJ2-5,NA,TRBV5-5,TGTGCCAGCAGCTTTGGTTGGACAGGGAGTGGAGAGACCCAGTACTTC,CASSFGWTGSGETQYF
NA,TRBJ2-7,few,TRBV4-1,TGCGCCAGCAGCCAAGATCCAGGGACGGACTCCTACGAGCAGTACTTC,CASSQDPGTDSYEQYF
TRBD2,TRBJ2-2,few,TRBV5-1,TGCGCCAGCAGCTTGACTGGCGGGAGTAGGAACACCGGGGAGCTGTTTTTT,CASSLTGGSRNTGELFF
NA,TRBJ2-5,NA,TRBV4-1,TGCGCCAGCAGCCAAGTCGTAACGGAGACCCAGTACTTC,CASSQVVTETQYF
TRBD1,TRBJ1-1,few,TRBV3-1,TGTGCCAGCAGCCAGGGGACAGGGAAAATGAACACTGAAGCTTTCTTT,CASSQGTGKMNTEAFF
NA,TRBJ1-1,few,TRBV21-1,TGTGCCAGCATGCCGAACACTGAAGCTTTCTTT,CASMPNTEAFF
NA,TRBJ2-5,NA,TRBV12-3/TRBV12-4,TGTGCCAGCACCACAACCCCTTTTGAGACCCAGTACTTC,CASTTTPFETQYF